This T cell receptor beta chain was sequenced during a study of blood T cell repertoires in COVID-19. The germline V and J ends were trimmed by 5 bases and 8 bases, with 17 bases remaining between them. From germline, CDR1 is SGHRS and CDR2 YFSETQ. The CDR3 loop spans 14 amino acids. Original data processing: Reference gene primer amplification in the assay estimated nucleated cell counts. Some clones are missing from TCRdb's copy, which holds only in-frame ones; the method was immunoSEQ multiplex PCR. The D gene and trimming were derived from the DNA, and the V and J assignments and clone size from that table. The sample records some 190,000 clones, 88% being singletons.

The chain recombines TRBV5-1 with TRBJ2-1, with D perhaps matching TRBD2 (5 bases). This TCR came from a man aged 18 to 30 with active or convalescent COVID-19. Sequenced sample: peripheral blood. Here the CDR3 reads CASSSGLGTDEQFF. In nucleotides, the CDR3 is TGCGCCAGCAGTTCCGGACTCGGTACCGATGAGCAGTTCTTC.